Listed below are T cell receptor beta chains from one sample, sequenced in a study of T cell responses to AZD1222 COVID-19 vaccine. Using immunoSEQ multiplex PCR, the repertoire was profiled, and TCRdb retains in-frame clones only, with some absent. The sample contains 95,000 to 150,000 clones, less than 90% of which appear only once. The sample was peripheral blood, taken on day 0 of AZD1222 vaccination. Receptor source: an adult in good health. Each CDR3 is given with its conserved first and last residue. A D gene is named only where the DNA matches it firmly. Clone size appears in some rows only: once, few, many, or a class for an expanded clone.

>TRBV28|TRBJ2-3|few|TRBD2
TGTGCCAGCAGTTTGGAGGAGCGGGAGGGGGAGAATACGCAGTATTTT
CASSLEEREGENTQYF
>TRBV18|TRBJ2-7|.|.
TGTGCCAGCTCACCGACTGGTACCTACGAGCAGTACTTC
CASSPTGTYEQYF
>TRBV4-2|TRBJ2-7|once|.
TGTGCCAGCAGCACGGCAGGAGGAAGGTCGGGGGCCGAGCAGTACTTC
CASSTAGGRSGAEQYF
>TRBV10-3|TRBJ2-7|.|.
TGTGCCATCAGTGAGTCGGGGTACGGCGAGCAGTACTTC
CAISESGYGEQYF
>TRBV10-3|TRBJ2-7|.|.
TGTGCCATCAGTGAGCCAGGGGAAATCTCCTACGAGCAGTACTTC
CAISEPGEISYEQYF
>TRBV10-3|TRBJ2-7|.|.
TGTGCCATCAGTGCAGGGAGCTACGAGCAGTACTTC
CAISAGSYEQYF
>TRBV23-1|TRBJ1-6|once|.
TGCGCCAGCAGTCGGGGGGAGGCCAGCTCCTATAATTCACCCCTCCACTTT
CASSRGEASSYNSPLHF
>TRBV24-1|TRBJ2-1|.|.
TGTGCCACCAGTGAGGGGGAGAGAGTGCAGTTCTTC
CATSEGERVQFF
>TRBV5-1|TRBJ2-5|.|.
TGCGCCAGCAGCCGATCGGCAGGCCGAGTGGAGACCCAGTACTTC
CASSRSAGRVETQYF
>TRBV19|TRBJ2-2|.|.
TGTGCCAGTAGCAGGGGTGGCGGGGCGAACACCGGGGAGCTGTTTTTT
CASSRGGGANTGELFF
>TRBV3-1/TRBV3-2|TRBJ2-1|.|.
TGTGCCAGCAGCCACCAAAGCGCGAGCTCCTACAATGAGCAGTTCTTC
CASSHQSASSYNEQFF
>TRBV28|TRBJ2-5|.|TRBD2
TGTGCCAGCAGTTTAGATACTAGCGGGAGGGCCGGGGAGACCCAGTACTTC
CASSLDTSGRAGETQYF
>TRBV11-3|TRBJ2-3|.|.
TGTGCCAGCAGCTTAGTCGGTAGCGGACCCACAGATACGCAGTATTTT
CASSLVGSGPTDTQYF
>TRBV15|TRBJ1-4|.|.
TGTGCCACCAGCAAGACAGCAACTAATGAAAAACTGTTTTTT
CATSKTATNEKLFF
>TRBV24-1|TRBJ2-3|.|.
TGTGCCACCAGTGATGGGGCAGGTAGCACAGATACGCAGTATTTT
CATSDGAGSTDTQYF
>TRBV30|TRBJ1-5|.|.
TGTGCCTGGGCAAGTGGGGGGGGTCAGCCCCAGCATTTT
CAWASGGGQPQHF
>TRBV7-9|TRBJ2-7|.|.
TGTGCCAGCAGCTACCGGACAGACTCCTACGAGCAGTACTTC
CASSYRTDSYEQYF
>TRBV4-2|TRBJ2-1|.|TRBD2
TGTGCCAGCAGCCAAGAGGGACTAGCGGGGGACAATGAGCAGTTCTTC
CASSQEGLAGDNEQFF
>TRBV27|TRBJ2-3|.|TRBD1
TGTGCCAGCAGTTTATTGGGACAGGGGCTAGCAGTTGGTACAGATACGCAGTATTTT
CASSLLGQGLAVGTDTQYF
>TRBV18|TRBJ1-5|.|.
TGTGCCAGCTCACCATCGGGGGTCAATCAGCCCCAGCATTTT
CASSPSGVNQPQHF
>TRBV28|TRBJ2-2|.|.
TGTGCCAGCAACACGGCAGGGTGGGACACCGGGGAGCTGTTTTTT
CASNTAGWDTGELFF
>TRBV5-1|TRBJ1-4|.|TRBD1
TGCGCCAGCAGCCCAGACAGGGGGACAACTAATGAAAAACTGTTTTTT
CASSPDRGTTNEKLFF
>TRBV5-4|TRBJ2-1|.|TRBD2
TGTGCCAGCAGCTTGGAAGGACTAGCGGGAGGTGAGCAGTTCTTC
CASSLEGLAGGEQFF
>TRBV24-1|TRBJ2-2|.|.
TGTGCCACCAGTGGGTTCCGCCGGGAAACGAACACCGGGGAGCTGTTTTTT
CATSGFRRETNTGELFF
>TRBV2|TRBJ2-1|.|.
TGTGCCAGCAGTGGGCCCGGGGCCAGCTCCTACAATGAGCAGTTCTTC
CASSGPGASSYNEQFF
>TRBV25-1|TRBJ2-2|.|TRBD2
TGTGCCAGCAGTGAAGGGACTAGCGGGCCCACCGGGGAGCTGTTTTTT
CASSEGTSGPTGELFF
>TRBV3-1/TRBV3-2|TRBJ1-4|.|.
TGTGCCAGCAGCCAGTCCGCTCAAGAGGCTAATGAAAAACTGTTTTTT
CASSQSAQEANEKLFF
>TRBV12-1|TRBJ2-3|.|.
TGTGCCAGCAGCTTTGACCCACACTTAGGGGCGGGAGAAAAAGATACGCAGTATTTT
CASSFDPHLGAGEKDTQYF